Presented here are 20 T cell receptor beta chains from one specimen sequenced in a study of identical twins. Each CDR3 protein is one row after TCRdb ran MiXCR on the 5' RACE reads. This sample carries more than 350,000 distinct CDR3 sequences, around 9.7% of them seen once, and the ten largest clones take 8% to 10%. The sequencing input was naive T cells sorted from blood. These TCRs come from a woman between 45 and 60 years old in good health.

This rearrangement joins TRBV7-8 to TRBJ2-7, with TRBD1 matching over 9 bases. V lost 5 bases to trimming and J lost 4 bases; unmatched junction nucleotides: 18. The germline gives CDR1 SGHVS, CDR2 FQNEAQ. The CDR3 is 18 amino acids. The CDR3 DNA sequence: TGTGCCAGCAGCCCACGGGACAGGGTACCGTTAGGGTATTACGAGCAGTACTTC. Translated, it gives CASSPRDRVPLGYYEQYF.

The chain carries TRBV5-4 and TRBJ1-2; D not resolved. CDR1 is SGHNT, CDR2 YYREEE, per germline (reference sequence). CDR3 length: 13 residues. The V end lost 4 bases, the J end lost 6 bases, and 13 bases lay between the germline ends. CDR3 residues: CASSPRVADGYTF. The CDR3 coding sequence is TGTGCCAGCAGCCCACGAGTTGCGGATGGCTACACCTTC.

The chain uses TRBV20-1 and TRBJ2-7, with 8 bases identical to TRBD2. CDR1 and CDR2 from the germline V gene are DFQATT and SNEGSKA (reference sequence). Trimming at V came to 4 bases and at J to 0 bases, leaving 5 bases not matched to a gene. This CDR3 comprises 14 residues. The CDR3 sequence: CSATSSGSSYEQYV. DNA for the CDR3: TGCAGTGCTACTTCGAGCGGGAGCTCCTACGAGCAGTACGTC.

The chain is built from TRBV3-1 and TRBJ2-2; D not resolved. With 1 base removed from V and 3 bases from J, the gap between germline ends came to 12 bases. The CDR3 has 16 residues. Germline V gene lookup returns CDR1 LGHDT and CDR2 YNNKEL (reference sequence). The CDR3 DNA follows: TGTGCCAGCAGCCAAGTTCGAACTACCGACACCGGGGAGCTGTTTTTT. This encodes CASSQVRTTDTGELFF.

The chain links TRBV12-3 or TRBV12-4 to TRBJ2-3; 8 bases match TRBD2. The CDR3 is made up of 14 amino acids. V lost 5 bases, J lost 7 bases, and 8 bases stayed unmatched. The CDR3 here is CASSDSSGMNTQYF. The DNA of the CDR3 is TGTGCCAGCAGTGATAGTAGCGGGATGAATACGCAGTATTTT.

This clonotype has a handful of counts. This chain joins TRBV6-6 and TRBJ2-3; D is uncertain. V was shortened by 7 bases and J by 0 bases, with 8 bases between the two germline ends. The CDR3 has 13 amino acids. Germline V gene sequence: CDR1 MNHNY, CDR2 SVGAGI (reference sequence). The chain's CDR3 is CASIAASTDTQYF. DNA of the CDR3: TGTGCCAGCATCGCGGCTAGCACAGATACGCAGTATTTT.

This clonotype was seen a handful of times. The rearrangement joins TRBV11-2 to TRBJ1-5; D remains ambiguous. Per the germline V gene, CDR1 is SGHAT and CDR2 is FQNNGV. Trimming left V 2 bases short and J 3 bases short, with 11 bases between. The CDR3 spans 15 residues. The CDR3 coding sequence is TGTGCCAGCAGCTTAAACGGACTGGACAATCAGCCCCAGCATTTT. This codes for CASSLNGLDNQPQHF.

The chain couples TRBV10-3 to TRBJ2-5; no clear D. Trimming took off 0 bases at V and 2 bases at J, with 13 bases between the two ends. The CDR3 runs to 16 residues. From germline, CDR1 is ENHRY and CDR2 SYGVKD. The CDR3 sequence is CAISESIEVRQETQYF. For the CDR3, the DNA is TGTGCCATCAGTGAGTCGATAGAGGTCAGGCAAGAGACCCAGTACTTC.

V is TRBV5-1 and J is TRBJ1-1; D may be TRBD1 (6 bases). The germline V and J ends were trimmed by 2 bases and 3 bases, with 14 bases remaining between them. This CDR3 comprises 15 residues. CDR1 and CDR2 from the germline V gene are SGHRS and YFSETQ. DNA of the CDR3: TGCGCCAGCAGCTTACAAAAACAGGGTTACACTGAAGCTTTCTTT. Protein: CASSLQKQGYTEAFF.

This clonotype was recorded at least ten times. This sequence joins TRBV24-1 and TRBJ2-3; D gene ambiguous. Germline CDR1 and CDR2: KGHDR and SFDVKD. The CDR3 covers 14 residues. Trimming removed 2 bases from V and 6 bases from J, with 11 bases in between. CDR3 DNA: TGTGCCACCAGTGATTCCATGTCTATGGATACGCAGTATTTT. Translation: CATSDSMSMDTQYF.

This clonotype appeared a few times. The CDR3 sequence: CAWRYNRGGGELFF. The CDR3 region has the DNA TGTGCCTGGAGATATAACAGGGGTGGCGGGGAGCTGTTTTTT. The genes are TRBV30 and TRBJ2-2; 7 bases map to TRBD1. This CDR3 has 14 amino acids. Germline V gives CDR1 GTSNPN, CDR2 SVGIG (reference sequence). After removal of 3 bases from V and 7 bases from J, the junction contained 8 bases not matched to a gene.

This clonotype was recorded a few times. This chain joins TRBV6-6 and TRBJ1-4; 7 bases are shared with TRBD1. Germline V lookup: CDR1 MNHNY, CDR2 SVGAGI (reference sequence). V dropped 4 bases and J dropped 8; count of bases not matched to a gene: 10. The CDR3 consists of 15 residues. The CDR3 DNA is TGTGCCAGCAGTTTCACCGACAGGGCTGGGGAAAAACTGTTTTTT. Translating it yields CASSFTDRAGEKLFF.

The chain is built from TRBV28 and TRBJ2-3; no reliable D call. CDR1 is MDHEN, CDR2 SYDVKM, per germline. V lost 7 bases and J lost 5, with 10 bases in between. There are 12 residues in the CDR3. The CDR3 coding sequence is TGTGCCAGCAAAACCGGGTTAGATACGCAGTATTTT. It translates to CASKTGLDTQYF.

This clonotype came up many times. The chain joins TRBV5-6 to TRBJ1-1; 7 bases are a match to TRBD1. V lost 6 bases to trimming and J lost 4 bases; unmatched junction nucleotides: 9. The CDR3 has 14 residues. The germline V gene encodes CDR1 SGHDT and CDR2 YYEEEE. The CDR3 here is CASTRQGPGTEAFF. In DNA, the CDR3 is TGTGCCAGCACCAGACAGGGCCCGGGCACTGAAGCTTTCTTT.

This clonotype occurred a few times. The chain couples TRBV6-1 to TRBJ2-1; D gene uncertain. The V end lost 2 bases, the J end lost 7 bases, and 12 bases lay between the germline ends. Looked up from germline, CDR1 is MNHNS and CDR2 is SASEGT. There are 14 residues in the CDR3. The CDR3 DNA follows: TGTGCCAGCAGTGAAAGGCTCCGATGGAATGAGCAGTTCTTC. Protein: CASSERLRWNEQFF.

The chain uses TRBV19 and TRBJ2-6; 12 bases line up with TRBD1. CDR3 length: 18 amino acids. Germline lookup yields CDR1 LNHDA and CDR2 SQIVND (reference sequence). Germline trimming cut 5 bases from V and 1 base from J; bases unmatched to any gene: 6. The CDR3, as DNA: TGTGCCAGTAGTCATTGGGACAGGGGGCGGTCTGGGGCCAACGTCCTGACTTTC. It codes for CASSHWDRGRSGANVLTF.

The sample holds a few counts of this clonotype. The chain combines TRBV5-1 with TRBJ2-3; D is possibly TRBD2 (6 bases). The CDR3 is made up of 13 amino acids. Germline V gives CDR1 SGHRS, CDR2 YFSETQ. V dropped 4 bases and J dropped 10 bases, with 16 bases sitting between them. DNA of the CDR3: TGCGCCAGCAGCCCGGTAGCGGAGGGACCGCAGTATTTT. Translated, it gives CASSPVAEGPQYF.

This clonotype was recorded many times. The rearrangement links TRBV11-2 to TRBJ1-1, with 9 bases that match TRBD1. The V and J ends lost 2 bases and 4 bases, in that order; junction bases with no gene match: 5. The V gene's germline CDR1 is SGHAT and CDR2 FQNNGV. The CDR3 sequence is 15 residues long. The CDR3 spells CASSLYRDRVTEAFF. CDR3 DNA: TGTGCCAGCAGCTTATACCGGGACAGGGTCACTGAAGCTTTCTTT.

V usage is TRBV5-1 and J usage is TRBJ2-1, with D unresolved. Germline CDR1 SGHRS, CDR2 YFSETQ. V lost 0 bases, J lost 5 bases, and 9 bases lay in between. This CDR3 has 14 amino acids. CDR3 protein: CASSLAPRNNEQFF. In DNA form, the CDR3 reads TGCGCCAGCAGCTTGGCCCCCCGAAACAATGAGCAGTTCTTC. The whole variable domain, filled in from reference TRBV5-1 and TRBJ2-1, reads KAGVTQTPRYLIKTRGQQVTLSCSPISGHRSVSWYQQTPGQGLQFLFEYFSETQRNKGNFPGRFSGRQFSNSRSEMNVSTLELGDSALYLCASSLAPRNNEQFFGPGTRLTVL.

V and J are TRBV5-6 and TRBJ2-1; 12 bases are shared with TRBD1. The germline CDR1 and CDR2 sequences are SGHDT and YYEEEE. The CDR3 covers 16 residues. The ends lost 5 bases at V and 5 bases at J; junction bases unmatched: 8. CDR3 nucleotide sequence: TGTGCCAGCAGACCGGGACAGGGGGCAGGTAACAATGAGCAGTTCTTC. This codes for CASRPGQGAGNNEQFF.